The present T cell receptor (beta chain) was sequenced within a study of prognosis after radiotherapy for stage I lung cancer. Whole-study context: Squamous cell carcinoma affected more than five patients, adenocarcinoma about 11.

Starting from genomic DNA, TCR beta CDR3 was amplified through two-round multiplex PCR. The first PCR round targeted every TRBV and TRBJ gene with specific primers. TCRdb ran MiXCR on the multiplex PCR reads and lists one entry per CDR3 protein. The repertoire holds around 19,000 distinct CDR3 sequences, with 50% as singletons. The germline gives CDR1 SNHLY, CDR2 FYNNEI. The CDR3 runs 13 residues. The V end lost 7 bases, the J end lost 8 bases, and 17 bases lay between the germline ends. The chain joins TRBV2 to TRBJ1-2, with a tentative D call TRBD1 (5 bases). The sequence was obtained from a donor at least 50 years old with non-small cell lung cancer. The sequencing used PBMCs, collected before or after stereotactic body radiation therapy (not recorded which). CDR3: CASTRDQTAGYTF. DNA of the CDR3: TGTGCCAGCACCCGGGACCAGACGGCCGGCTACACCTTC. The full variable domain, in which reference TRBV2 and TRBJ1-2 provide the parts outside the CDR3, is EPEVTQTPSHQVTQMGQEVILRCVPISNHLYFYWYRQILGQKVEFLVSFYNNEISEKSEIFDDQFSVERPDGSNFTLKIRSTKLEDSAMYFCASTRDQTAGYTFGSGTRLTVV.